This T cell receptor beta chain was recorded in a study of response to subunit inactivated influenza vaccine. General study points: The authors suggested that every seasonal influenza vaccination recruits few new T cells.

A single record per CDR3 protein comes from TCRdb applying MiXCR to the RT-PCR reads. The sample comprises around 790,000 distinct CDR3 sequences, about 20% of which are singletons, and 10% rests with the top ten. Concerning this clonotype itself: Its antigen remains unknown.

Looked up from germline, CDR1 is DFQATT and CDR2 is SNEGSKA (reference sequence). The CDR3 is 17 residues long. V lost 1 base and J lost 4, with 21 bases in between. The chain recombines TRBV20-1 with TRBJ2-3; a possible D gene is TRBD2 (6 bases). The sequencing used PBMCs from blood, collected 5 days after vaccination. The origin of this receptor is a man aged 45-60 years who received an inactivated influenza vaccine. The CDR3 reads CSARGRGGTGYPDTQYF. CDR3 nucleotides: TGCAGTGCTAGAGGGCGGGGTGGTACCGGGTACCCAGATACGCAGTATTTT.